The 2 T cell receptor beta chains below were found in one sample sequenced in a study of immune cell composition in non-small cell lung cancer (dated by TCRdb to 2015 to 2018). Library preparation was by the immunoSEQ multiplex PCR assay. TCRdb re-hosts the immuneACCESS table, in-frame sequences only. Its copies lack some clones; in the studies checked, an unresolved V gene accounts for under half of them, and the cause for the rest is not known. The sample table contains around 10,000 clones; only one count was recorded for under 65% of them. The top ten clonotypes cover about 18% of the sample. The sample consisted of lung tumor tissue. These receptors were collected from a human donor with non-small cell lung cancer.

The CDR3 reads CASTPGGVLGYTF. DNA of the CDR3: TGTGCCAGCACCCCTGGGGGGGTTTTAGGCTACACCTTC. The genes are TRBV28 and TRBJ1-2, with a possible D match to TRBD1 (5 bases). This CDR3 region has 13 residues. Deletions cut 7 bases from V and 8 bases from J, with 17 bases between. From germline, CDR1 is MDHEN and CDR2 SYDVKM.

J is TRBJ2-3 and V is TRBV4-3, with a tentative D call TRBD2 (6 bases). Trimming pared 0 bases from V and 3 bases from J, leaving 13 bases between. Per the germline V gene, CDR1 is LGHNA and CDR2 is YSLEER. This CDR3 region has 16 residues. CDR3 DNA sequence: TGCGCCAGCAGCCAAGAGGCGGCAGGGACTACAGATACGCAGTATTTT. Its protein is CASSQEAAGTTDTQYF.